Included here is one T cell receptor (beta chain) sequence, with context. What it recognizes is unknown. This record comes from a study of chemoradiotherapy in HPV16-positive cancers. Study summary: Functional T-cell assays on two HPV16-positive patients' cells defined candidate HPV-specific clones and common TCR motifs. Findings of the study overall: Candidate HPV-specific clones and E7-related TCR motifs grew in tumor during treatment. In HPV16-positive patients, HPV-responsive T-cell expansion tracked better recurrence-free survival.

Over chemoradiotherapy, repertoires were sampled more than once. Here immunoSEQ multiplex PCR was the method, and the copy in TCRdb shows in-frame clones only, minus some. The table has some 32,000 clones, more than 70% seen once; the top ten hold roughly 4.9%. CDR1 is SGDLS, CDR2 YYNGEE, per germline. V was trimmed by 4 bases and J by 2 bases, leaving 13 bases between them. CDR3 length equals 15 residues. This chain connects TRBV9 to TRBJ1-3, with D maybe TRBD1 (5 bases). The receptor comes from a human donor with HPV-associated anogenital cancer. Sequenced material: blood, taken from a patient who underwent chemoradiotherapy. CDR3 residues: CASSSTALAGNTIYF. In DNA form, the CDR3 reads TGTGCCAGCAGCTCGACAGCTTTAGCTGGAAACACCATATATTTT.